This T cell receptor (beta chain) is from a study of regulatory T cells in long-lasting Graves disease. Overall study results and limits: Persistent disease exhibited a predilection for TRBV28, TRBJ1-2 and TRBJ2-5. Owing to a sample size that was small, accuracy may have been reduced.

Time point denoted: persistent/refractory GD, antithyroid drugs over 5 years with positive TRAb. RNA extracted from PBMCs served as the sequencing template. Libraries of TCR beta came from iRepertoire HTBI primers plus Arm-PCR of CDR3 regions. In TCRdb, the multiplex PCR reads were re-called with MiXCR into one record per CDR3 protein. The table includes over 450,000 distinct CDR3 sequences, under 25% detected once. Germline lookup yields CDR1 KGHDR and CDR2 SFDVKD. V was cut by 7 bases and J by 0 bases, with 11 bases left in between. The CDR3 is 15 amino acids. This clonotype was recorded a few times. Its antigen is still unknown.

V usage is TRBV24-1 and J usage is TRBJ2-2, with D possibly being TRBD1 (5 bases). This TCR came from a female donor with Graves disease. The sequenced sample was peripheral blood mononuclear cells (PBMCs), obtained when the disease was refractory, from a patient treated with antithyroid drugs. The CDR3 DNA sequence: TGTGCCACCAGCACGGACACCCCGAACACCGGGGAGCTGTTTTTT. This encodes CATSTDTPNTGELFF.